This T cell receptor (beta chain) appears in the sequencing data of a study of blood T cell repertoires in COVID-19. Study overall: Acute and convalescent COVID-19 samples came from the United States, Italy and Spain. Nucleic acid was either cDNA or gDNA, and it came from T cells, B-cell-depleted T cells, or PBMCs.

In the original analysis: The assay estimated nucleated cells by amplifying reference gene primers. The data were produced by immunoSEQ multiplex PCR, yet TCRdb's version contains in-frame clones alone and is incomplete. V, J and clone size are taken as reported in that table, and D and trimming were inferred from the DNA itself. This table holds some 120,000 clones, 87% found once. The CDR3 has 15 residues. Germline-derived CDR1 and CDR2 are LGHNT and FRNRAP. J was trimmed by 6 bases and V by 7 bases; bases with no gene match: 14. Sample: peripheral blood. The chain uses TRBV12-5 and TRBJ1-1; 7 bases match TRBD1. The TCR sequence derives from a woman in her forties or fifties with acute or convalescent COVID-19. For the CDR3, the DNA is TGTGCTAGTGCCCCTAGACAGGGCTTATATTCTGAAGCTTTCTTT. This codes for CASAPRQGLYSEAFF. Looking up the rest from reference TRBV12-5 and TRBJ1-1 gives the full variable domain: DARVTQTPRHKVTEMGQEVTMRCQPILGHNTVFWYRQTMMQGLELLAYFRNRAPLDDSGMPKDRFSAEMPDATLATLKIQPSEPRDSAVYFCASAPRQGLYSEAFFGQGTRLTVV.